This record concerns one TCR beta chain sequence. The Seattle site enrolled patients during active infection and followed them longitudinally. The CDR3 is 13 amino acids. Germline V gene lookup returns CDR1 KGHSH and CDR2 LQKENI. V was clipped by 4 bases and J by 4 bases, with 10 bases between them. Measured with immunoSEQ multiplex PCR; TCRdb has only the in-frame clones, and not every one. The sample records a few hundred thousand clones, roughly nine tenths being singletons. The entry originates in a study of blood T cell repertoires in COVID-19. The clonotype was recovered from a woman aged 55-69 years with COVID-19, enrolled during active disease. The sample taken for sequencing was peripheral blood. The V gene is TRBV18, the J gene TRBJ1-1, with D unresolved. This chain's CDR3 is CASSLAGLTEAFF. The CDR3 DNA is TGTGCCAGCTCACTGGCGGGTCTCACTGAAGCTTTCTTT.